A selection of T cell receptor beta chains follows, all from one sample in a study of cytomegalovirus exposure and HLA in healthy donors. Sequenced by immunoSEQ multiplex PCR; TCRdb stores in-frame clones only, minus some. The table has approximately 120,000 clones, 80% seen once. The material sequenced was PBMCs. The receptors were gathered from a young man in good health and CMV-seropositive. The CDR3 runs from the conserved cysteine through the conserved F or W. The D gene is left open where the match is weak. Size values are once, few and many counts, or a class for expanded clones, and some rows have none.

size,D,V,J,CDR3,DNA
NA,NA,TRBV11-2,TRBJ2-3,CASSPQGYTQYF,TGTGCCAGCAGCCCACAGGGTTATACGCAGTATTTT
NA,TRBD1,TRBV6-1,TRBJ1-4,CAIDPGTANEKLFF,TGTGCCATCGATCCCGGGACAGCTAATGAAAAACTGTTTTTT
NA,NA,TRBV28,TRBJ1-5,CAYSTGDQPQHF,TGTGCCTATTCAACGGGGGATCAGCCCCAGCATTTT
once,NA,TRBV27,TRBJ1-6,CASTSWTAVNSPLHF,TGTGCCAGCACCTCGTGGACAGCAGTAAATTCACCCCTCCACTTT
NA,NA,TRBV29-1,TRBJ2-7,CSVLGAADEQYF,TGCAGCGTCTTAGGGGCCGCCGACGAGCAGTACTTC
NA,NA,TRBV28,TRBJ1-6,CASSVTHSSYNSPLHF,TGTGCCAGCAGTGTGACCCACAGCTCCTATAATTCACCCCTCCACTTT
NA,TRBD2,TRBV12-5,TRBJ2-3,CASGPSGGGAADTQYF,TGTGCTAGTGGGCCCTCTGGCGGGGGGGCGGCAGATACGCAGTATTTT
NA,TRBD1,TRBV6-6,TRBJ2-5,CASLFRGLGETQYF,TGTGCCAGCTTGTTCAGGGGGCTAGGGGAGACCCAGTACTTC
NA,NA,TRBV18,TRBJ1-4,CASSPAVARANEKLFF,TGTGCCAGCTCCCCAGCGGTGGCTAGAGCTAATGAAAAACTGTTTTTT
NA,NA,TRBV25-1,TRBJ1-1,CASEAPMNTEAFF,TGTGCCAGCGAAGCCCCAATGAACACTGAAGCTTTCTTT
NA,TRBD1,TRBV9,TRBJ1-5,CASSRTDRAQPQHF,TGTGCCAGCAGTCGAACTGACAGGGCCCAGCCCCAGCATTTT
NA,TRBD1,TRBV9,TRBJ1-1,CASSPRQGGTEAFF,TGTGCCAGCAGCCCCAGACAGGGGGGGACTGAAGCTTTCTTT
NA,NA,TRBV4-1,TRBJ2-7,CASSQGPDSSYEQYF,TGCGCCAGCAGCCAAGGCCCGGACAGCTCCTACGAGCAGTACTTC
NA,NA,TRBV7-8,TRBJ1-2,CASSPHTERYTF,TGTGCCAGCAGCCCCCATACAGAACGCTACACCTTC
NA,NA,TRBV19,TRBJ1-1,CASRVPPGYTEAFF,TGTGCCAGTAGAGTACCCCCAGGGTACACTGAAGCTTTCTTT
NA,NA,TRBV14,TRBJ2-2,CASSQEGVNTGELFF,TGTGCCAGCAGCCAAGAAGGGGTGAACACCGGGGAGCTGTTTTTT
NA,NA,TRBV9,TRBJ2-2,CASSVAGRVTGELFF,TGTGCCAGCAGCGTAGCTGGCAGGGTGACCGGGGAGCTGTTTTTT
NA,NA,TRBV27,TRBJ2-1,CASSLSGRYNEQFF,TGTGCCAGCAGTTTATCCGGCAGGTACAATGAGCAGTTCTTC
NA,NA,TRBV4-2,TRBJ1-4,CASSQEGPGWAPATNEKLFF,TGTGCCAGCAGCCAAGAAGGCCCGGGATGGGCACCGGCAACTAATGAAAAACTGTTTTTT
few,TRBD1,TRBV10-3,TRBJ1-3,CAISDRVLRDRGPGNTIYF,TGTGCCATCAGTGATCGAGTCCTCCGGGACAGGGGGCCTGGAAACACCATATATTTT
few,TRBD1,TRBV7-8,TRBJ2-1,CASSSQGATYNEQFF,TGTGCCAGCAGCTCGCAGGGGGCTACCTACAATGAGCAGTTCTTC
NA,TRBD1,TRBV5-3,TRBJ1-6,CARSLGDRGGSPLHF,TGTGCCAGAAGCTTGGGGGACAGAGGTGGTTCACCCCTCCACTTT
NA,NA,TRBV21-1,TRBJ2-6,CASSKGQGSGANVLTF,TGTGCCAGCAGCAAAGGACAGGGCTCTGGGGCCAACGTCCTGACTTTC
NA,NA,TRBV6-5,TRBJ1-2,CASSYSHRANYGYTF,TGTGCCAGCAGTTACTCGCACAGGGCGAACTATGGCTACACCTTC
NA,TRBD2,TRBV10-1,TRBJ2-2,CASSERGLAGVTGELFF,TGCGCCAGCAGTGAAAGGGGGCTAGCGGGGGTTACCGGGGAGCTGTTTTTT
once,TRBD2,TRBV28,TRBJ2-6,CASSYQLGGGGATGANVLTF,TGTGCCAGCAGTTATCAATTGGGCGGCGGGGGGGCTACCGGGGCCAACGTCCTGACTTTC
NA,NA,TRBV5-6,TRBJ1-3,CASSHLDSKRNTIYF,TGTGCCAGCAGCCACCTGGACAGCAAGAGAAACACCATATATTTT
NA,TRBD2,TRBV18,TRBJ2-1,CASSPFSGDNEQFF,TGTGCCAGCTCCCCTTTCAGCGGGGACAATGAGCAGTTCTTC
few,NA,TRBV4-2,TRBJ2-1,CASSQDTGLFNEQFF,TGTGCCAGCAGCCAAGATACGGGGTTATTCAATGAGCAGTTCTTC
NA,NA,TRBV6-5,TRBJ1-6,CASRDGQLRSPLHF,TGTGCCAGCAGGGATGGACAGCTTCGCTCACCCCTCCACTTT
NA,NA,TRBV5-1,TRBJ2-6,CASSLGVVSGANVLTF,TGCGCCAGCAGCTTAGGAGTTGTAAGCGGGGCCAACGTCCTGACTTTC
NA,NA,TRBV19,TRBJ2-1,CASSIRRRGTFSYNEQFF,TGTGCCAGTAGTATAAGAAGGAGGGGAACGTTTTCCTACAATGAGCAGTTCTTC
NA,NA,TRBV7-2,TRBJ2-7,CASSLMLGTYEQYF,TGTGCCAGCAGCTTAATGCTGGGCACCTACGAGCAGTACTTC
NA,TRBD2,TRBV6-1,TRBJ2-3,CASSEDWRGGATSTDTQYF,TGTGCCAGCAGTGAAGACTGGCGGGGGGGCGCAACTAGCACAGATACGCAGTATTTT
few,NA,TRBV14,TRBJ2-3,CASSPKFPDTQYF,TGTGCCAGCAGCCCTAAATTCCCTGATACGCAGTATTTT
NA,NA,TRBV6-1,TRBJ2-7,CASSSQGEQYF,TGTGCCAGCAGTTCACAGGGCGAGCAGTACTTC
NA,NA,TRBV5-1,TRBJ2-2,CASSSLQGTNTGELFF,TGCGCCAGCAGTTCCCTGCAGGGAACGAACACCGGGGAGCTGTTTTTT
NA,TRBD1,TRBV29-1,TRBJ2-1,CSVPPGQGNNEQFF,TGCAGCGTTCCCCCGGGACAGGGGAACAATGAGCAGTTCTTC
NA,NA,TRBV29-1,TRBJ2-5,CSVDLPSDLSGTQYF,TGCAGCGTGGACCTACCTTCGGACTTATCCGGGACCCAGTACTTC
NA,NA,TRBV6-1,TRBJ2-7,CASSEFMRSSYEQYF,TGTGCCAGCAGTGAATTTATGAGGAGCTCCTACGAGCAGTACTTC
NA,NA,TRBV10-3,TRBJ1-5,CASREYGGQGGNQPQHF,TGTGCCAGCAGGGAGTATGGGGGCCAGGGCGGCAATCAGCCCCAGCATTTT
few,NA,TRBV7-6,TRBJ2-7,CASSRDIYEQYF,TGTGCCAGCAGCCGGGACATCTACGAGCAGTACTTC
NA,TRBD2,TRBV4-2,TRBJ2-7,CASSPRPPTSGAPEKQYF,TGTGCCAGCAGCCCGCGACCCCCTACTAGCGGGGCCCCGGAGAAGCAGTACTTC
NA,TRBD2,TRBV5-1,TRBJ2-3,CASSFGRGWGDTQYF,TGCGCCAGCAGCTTTGGGAGGGGTTGGGGAGATACGCAGTATTTT
NA,NA,TRBV14,TRBJ2-7,CASSQGSNREQYF,TGTGCCAGCAGCCAAGGGTCCAACAGAGAGCAGTACTTC
NA,NA,TRBV7-8,TRBJ2-2,CASSLDSGNTGELFF,TGTGCCAGCAGCTTAGACTCAGGGAACACCGGGGAGCTGTTTTTT
once,TRBD2,TRBV5-6,TRBJ2-7,CASGLVSAGRSEQYF,TGTGCCAGCGGACTAGTTTCCGCCGGTCGTTCCGAGCAGTACTTC
NA,NA,TRBV19,TRBJ2-6,CASNFVRGGPGANVLTF,TGTGCCAGTAATTTTGTCAGGGGCGGCCCTGGGGCCAACGTCCTGACTTTC
NA,TRBD1,TRBV5-1,TRBJ2-2,CASSLGRTGGPAGELFF,TGCGCCAGCAGCTTGGGTCGGACAGGGGGTCCGGCCGGGGAGCTGTTTTTT